This paragraph reports one T cell receptor beta chain. This study enrolled people aged about 18 to 100 from around 25 US geographic areas. Grouping used clinical history reported by participants in a survey and questionnaire. Cohort 3 recovered donors had two negative PCRs, clearance, or symptom resolution. This record belongs to a study of blood T cell repertoires in COVID-19. Study as a whole: PBMCs, B-cell-depleted T cells, or T cells provided the cDNA or gDNA that made up the material.

V was shortened by 4 bases and J by 7 bases, with 14 bases between the two germline ends. CDR1 is SNHLY and CDR2 is FYNNEI in the germline V gene. The CDR3 spans 14 residues. TCRdb keeps only in-frame clones here, not all; method: immunoSEQ multiplex PCR. This sample carries approximately 210,000 clones, around 89% of them seen once, and the ten largest clones take approximately 8.2%. The chain employs TRBV2 and TRBJ1-5, with D hard to call. The sequence was obtained from a woman between 18 and 29 years old who had recovered from COVID-19. The sequencing input was PBMCs or T cells enriched from blood (not recorded which). CDR3 bases: TGTGCCAGCAGTGTTATCGAGTCGCTACAGCCCCAGCATTTT. Translation gives CASSVIESLQPQHF.